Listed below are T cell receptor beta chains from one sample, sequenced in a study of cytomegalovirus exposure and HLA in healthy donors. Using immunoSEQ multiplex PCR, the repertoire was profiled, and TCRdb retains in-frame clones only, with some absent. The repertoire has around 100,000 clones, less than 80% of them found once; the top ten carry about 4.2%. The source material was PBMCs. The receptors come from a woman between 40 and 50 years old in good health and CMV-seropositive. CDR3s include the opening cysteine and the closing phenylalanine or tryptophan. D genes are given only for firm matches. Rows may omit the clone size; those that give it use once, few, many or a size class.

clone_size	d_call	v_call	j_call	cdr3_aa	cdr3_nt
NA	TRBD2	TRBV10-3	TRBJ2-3	CAISSPAGGTDTQYF	TGTGCCATCAGTTCCCCAGCGGGGGGGACAGATACGCAGTATTTT
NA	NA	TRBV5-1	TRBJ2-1	CASSSGSPRDEQFF	TGCGCCAGCAGTTCCGGGTCTCCACGCGATGAGCAGTTCTTC
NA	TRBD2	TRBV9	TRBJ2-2	CASSVGEGLSTGELFF	TGTGCCAGCAGCGTAGGGGAGGGTTTAAGCACCGGGGAGCTGTTTTTT
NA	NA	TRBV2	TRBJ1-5	CASISGEGQPQHF	TGTGCCAGCATTTCTGGAGAGGGTCAGCCCCAGCATTTT
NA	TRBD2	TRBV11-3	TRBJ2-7	CASTTGLADEQYF	TGTGCCAGCACTACTGGACTAGCGGACGAGCAGTACTTC
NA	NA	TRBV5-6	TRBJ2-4	CASSLYTNKNIQYF	TGTGCCAGCAGCTTGTACACGAACAAAAACATTCAGTACTTC
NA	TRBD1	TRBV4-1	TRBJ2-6	CASSLTGGPGANVLTF	TGCGCCAGCAGCCTGACAGGGGGACCTGGGGCCAACGTCCTGACTTTC
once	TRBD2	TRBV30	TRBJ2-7	CAWSNPPGGRYEQYF	TGTGCCTGGAGTAATCCCCCGGGAGGGCGGTACGAGCAGTACTTC
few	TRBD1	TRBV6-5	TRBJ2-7	CASSYNEGAREQYF	TGTGCCAGCAGTTACAACGAGGGGGCGAGGGAGCAGTACTTC
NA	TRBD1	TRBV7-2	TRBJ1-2	CASSPGQGGGYTF	TGTGCCAGCAGCCCTGGACAGGGAGGAGGCTACACCTTC